Below, 3 T cell receptor beta chains from the same sample are listed, as sequenced in a study of beta chain features in type 1 diabetes. The isolated RNA, all of it, was reverse transcribed, so expressed TCRB transcripts were what got sequenced. TCRdb's copy holds only in-frame clones and misses some; the assay was immunoSEQ multiplex PCR. The table lists under 400,000 clones, 14% of them singletons. The sequenced sample was central memory CD4+ T cells from blood. The receptor source for this set is a man aged 30 to 45 in good health.

This clone was seen repeatedly, ten times or more. The CDR3 loop reads CASSVFGGNTGELFF. DNA of the CDR3: TGTGCCAGCAGCGTCTTCGGGGGAAACACCGGGGAGCTGTTTTTT. This chain connects TRBV5-5 to TRBJ2-2; perhaps TRBD2 as D (6 bases). The length of the CDR3 is 15 residues. Trimming stripped 4 bases from V and 2 bases from J, with 12 bases between. Germline CDR1 is SGHKS and CDR2 is YYEKEE (reference sequence).

The chain recombines TRBV6-5 with TRBJ2-1, with a possible D match to TRBD1 (6 bases). The germline gives CDR1 MNHEY, CDR2 SVGAGI. The CDR3 extends over 14 amino acids. V lost 6 bases to trimming and J lost 3 bases, with 12 bases between them. The CDR3 loop reads CASSRQDNYNEQFF. The CDR3 DNA follows: TGTGCCAGCAGCAGACAGGATAACTACAATGAGCAGTTCTTC.

CDR3 protein: CASSSRLAKSSYNEQFF. The CDR3 nucleotides are TGTGCCAGTAGTAGCAGACTAGCCAAAAGCTCCTACAATGAGCAGTTCTTC. The chain joins TRBV19 to TRBJ2-1; 7 bases align to TRBD2. CDR1 is LNHDA and CDR2 is SQIVND in the germline V gene (reference sequence). The V and J ends lost 4 bases and 0 bases, in that order; junction bases with no gene match: 9. The CDR3 has 17 amino acids.